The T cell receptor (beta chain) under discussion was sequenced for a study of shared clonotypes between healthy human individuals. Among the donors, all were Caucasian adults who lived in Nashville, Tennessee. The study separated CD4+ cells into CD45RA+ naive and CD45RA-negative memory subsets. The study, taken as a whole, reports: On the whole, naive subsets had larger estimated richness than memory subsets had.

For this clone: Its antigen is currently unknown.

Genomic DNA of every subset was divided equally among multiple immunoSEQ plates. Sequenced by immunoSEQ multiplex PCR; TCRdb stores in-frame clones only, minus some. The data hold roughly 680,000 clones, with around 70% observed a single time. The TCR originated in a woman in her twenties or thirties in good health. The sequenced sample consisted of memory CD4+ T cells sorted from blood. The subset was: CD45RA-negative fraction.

The CDR3 bases are TGTGCCAGCAGCTCGCCCATGGGGCAGATTAACTATGGCTACACCTTC. Protein: CASSSPMGQINYGYTF. The chain couples TRBV7-2 to TRBJ1-2; D possibly corresponds to TRBD1 (5 bases). The germline V gene has CDR1 SGHTA and CDR2 FQGNSA. Trimming pared 4 bases from V and 1 base from J, leaving 16 bases between. This CDR3 comprises 16 residues.